Listed below are T cell receptor beta chains from one sample, sequenced in a study of T cells in Graves' hyperthyroidism and ophthalmopathy. TCRdb independently ran MiXCR on the multiplex PCR reads; one entry per CDR3 protein. The sample shows some 620,000 distinct CDR3 sequences, roughly 17% of them seen only once. Sample: blood. These receptor sequences come from a woman in her twenties or thirties with Graves' hyperthyroidism. Each CDR3 is given with its conserved first and last residue. The D gene is left open where the match is weak. Some rows have no size entry. The others give once, few or many, or a class for an expanded clone.

cdr3_nt: TGTGCCAGCAGTGTCAATCTTTCCGATACGCAGTATTTT; cdr3_aa: CASSVNLSDTQYF; j_call: TRBJ2-3; v_call: TRBV2; clone_size: many; d_call: NA
cdr3_nt: TGCAGTGCCTACACTTTAGCGGGCCATTCCTACGAGCAGTACTTC; cdr3_aa: CSAYTLAGHSYEQYF; j_call: TRBJ2-7; v_call: TRBV20-1; clone_size: NA; d_call: TRBD2
cdr3_nt: TGCAGAGGAGGACAGGGGGCGGTTGGCTACACCTTC; cdr3_aa: CRGGQGAVGYTF; j_call: TRBJ1-2; v_call: TRBV20-1; clone_size: few; d_call: TRBD1
cdr3_nt: TGTGCCAGCAGCCTATCCGACGGTAAAGAGACCCAGTACTTC; cdr3_aa: CASSLSDGKETQYF; j_call: TRBJ2-5; v_call: TRBV7-9; clone_size: NA; d_call: NA
cdr3_nt: TGTGCCAGCAGGAGAAGACAGGGGAAAGCTTTCTTT; cdr3_aa: CASRRRQGKAFF; j_call: TRBJ1-1; v_call: TRBV28; clone_size: many; d_call: TRBD1
cdr3_nt: TGTGCCAGCTCACCAAGTCCAGGACCCTACGAGCAGTACTTC; cdr3_aa: CASSPSPGPYEQYF; j_call: TRBJ2-7; v_call: TRBV18; clone_size: many; d_call: NA
cdr3_nt: TGTGCCAGCAGCGTACAGCTGTATAATTCACCCCTCCACTTT; cdr3_aa: CASSVQLYNSPLHF; j_call: TRBJ1-6; v_call: TRBV14; clone_size: NA; d_call: NA
cdr3_nt: TGTGCCAGCAGTTTATCAGGGGCGCCTGGAAACACCATATATTTT; cdr3_aa: CASSLSGAPGNTIYF; j_call: TRBJ1-3; v_call: TRBV27; clone_size: many; d_call: NA
cdr3_nt: TGTGCCAGCAGCTACCAGTTGAACACTGAAGCTTTCTTT; cdr3_aa: CASSYQLNTEAFF; j_call: TRBJ1-1; v_call: TRBV7-2; clone_size: many; d_call: NA
cdr3_nt: TGTGCCAGCAGCCAAGGACCTCAGGGGCCTTATAATCAGCCCCAGCATTTT; cdr3_aa: CASSQGPQGPYNQPQHF; j_call: TRBJ1-5; v_call: TRBV3-1; clone_size: many; d_call: NA
cdr3_nt: TGTGCCAGCAGTTTTAGGACAGGGCACTATGGCTACACCTTC; cdr3_aa: CASSFRTGHYGYTF; j_call: TRBJ1-2; v_call: TRBV28; clone_size: many; d_call: TRBD1
cdr3_nt: TGTGCCAGCAGGGGACTAGCGGGAGGGGAAACCTACAATGAGCAGTTCTTC; cdr3_aa: CASRGLAGGETYNEQFF; j_call: TRBJ2-1; v_call: TRBV6-8; clone_size: many; d_call: TRBD2
cdr3_nt: TGTGCCAGCAGCTTAGTGACTAGCGGGGAGCAGTTCTTC; cdr3_aa: CASSLVTSGEQFF; j_call: TRBJ2-1; v_call: TRBV7-2; clone_size: few; d_call: TRBD2
cdr3_nt: TGTGCCAGCAGTCCGGGGACGCTCCCGTATGGCTACACCTTC; cdr3_aa: CASSPGTLPYGYTF; j_call: TRBJ1-2; v_call: TRBV12-3/TRBV12-4; clone_size: many; d_call: NA
cdr3_nt: TGCAGTGCTTCCGGATCGACAGGAGAGCTCGGCGAGCAGTACTTC; cdr3_aa: CSASGSTGELGEQYF; j_call: TRBJ2-7; v_call: TRBV20-1; clone_size: NA; d_call: NA
cdr3_nt: TGTGCCAGCAGCCAACCGACTAGCGGGAGTGGGGCCCAGTACTTC; cdr3_aa: CASSQPTSGSGAQYF; j_call: TRBJ2-5; v_call: TRBV3-1; clone_size: many; d_call: TRBD2
cdr3_nt: TGTGCCAGCAGTAAGAACACACAAATTAACACTGAAGCTTTCTTT; cdr3_aa: CASSKNTQINTEAFF; j_call: TRBJ1-1; v_call: TRBV2; clone_size: many; d_call: NA
cdr3_nt: TGTGCCACCAGTGATCGGGGGTTTACCGGGGAGCTGTTTTTT; cdr3_aa: CATSDRGFTGELFF; j_call: TRBJ2-2; v_call: TRBV24-1; clone_size: many; d_call: NA
cdr3_nt: TGTGCCAGTAGCCTGATTAGCGGGAGAGGCTCCTACAATGAGCAGTTCTTC; cdr3_aa: CASSLISGRGSYNEQFF; j_call: TRBJ2-1; v_call: TRBV19; clone_size: NA; d_call: TRBD2
cdr3_nt: TGTGCCAGCAGTCGAAGCGTGGTGTCTGGGGCCAACGTCCTGACTTTC; cdr3_aa: CASSRSVVSGANVLTF; j_call: TRBJ2-6; v_call: TRBV2; clone_size: many; d_call: NA
cdr3_nt: TGTGCCTGGAGACGGACACCAACAGGGACTGGAAACACCATATATTTT; cdr3_aa: CAWRRTPTGTGNTIYF; j_call: TRBJ1-3; v_call: TRBV30; clone_size: many; d_call: NA
cdr3_nt: TGTGCCAGCAGTGCCAGCGGGAGCCGAGTAGATACGCAGTATTTT; cdr3_aa: CASSASGSRVDTQYF; j_call: TRBJ2-3; v_call: TRBV2; clone_size: many; d_call: TRBD2
cdr3_nt: TGTGCCAGCAGCAACCGGGACTCAGGGTTAGAGCAGTACTTC; cdr3_aa: CASSNRDSGLEQYF; j_call: TRBJ2-7; v_call: TRBV9; clone_size: few; d_call: NA